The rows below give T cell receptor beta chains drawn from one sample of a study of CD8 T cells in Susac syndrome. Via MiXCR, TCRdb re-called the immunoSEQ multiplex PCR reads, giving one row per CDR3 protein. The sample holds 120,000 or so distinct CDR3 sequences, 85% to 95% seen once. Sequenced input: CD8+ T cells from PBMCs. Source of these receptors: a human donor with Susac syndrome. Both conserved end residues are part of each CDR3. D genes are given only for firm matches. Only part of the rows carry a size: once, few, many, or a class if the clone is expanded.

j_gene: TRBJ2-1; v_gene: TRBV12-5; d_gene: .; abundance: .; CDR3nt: TGTGCTAGTGGTTTGCCGGGCGGGCAGGGGGGCCGATATGAGCAGTTCTTC; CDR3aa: CASGLPGGQGGRYEQFF
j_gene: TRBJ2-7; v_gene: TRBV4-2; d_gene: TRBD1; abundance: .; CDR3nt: TGTGCCAGCAGCCGAGGACAGGGACCCCACGAGCAGTACTTC; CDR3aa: CASSRGQGPHEQYF
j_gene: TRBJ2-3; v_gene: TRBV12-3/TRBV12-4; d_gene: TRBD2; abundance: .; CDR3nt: TGTGCCAGCAGCTTTAACCGACTAGCGGGGTCAGATACGCAGTATTTT; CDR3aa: CASSFNRLAGSDTQYF
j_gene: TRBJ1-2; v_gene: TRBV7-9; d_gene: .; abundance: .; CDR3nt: TGTGCCAGCATCAATCCAGGGGTGATTGGCTACACCTTC; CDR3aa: CASINPGVIGYTF
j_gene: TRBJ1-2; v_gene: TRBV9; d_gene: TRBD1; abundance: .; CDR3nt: TGTGCCAGCAGCGTAGAAGGGGACAGCAACTATGGCTACACCTTC; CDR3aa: CASSVEGDSNYGYTF
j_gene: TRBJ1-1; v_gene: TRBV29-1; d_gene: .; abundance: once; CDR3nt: TGCAGCGTTGTGGGGGTAGGGGAGTCTTACACTGAAGCTTTCTTT; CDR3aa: CSVVGVGESYTEAFF
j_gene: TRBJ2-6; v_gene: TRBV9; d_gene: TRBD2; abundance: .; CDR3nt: TGTGCCAGCAGCGCCGCTAGCGGTGGGGCCAACGTCCTGACTTTC; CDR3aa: CASSAASGGANVLTF
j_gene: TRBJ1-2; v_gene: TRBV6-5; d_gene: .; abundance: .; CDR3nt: TGTGCCAGCAGACACGGGACCGGAAGCTATGGCTACACCTTC; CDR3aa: CASRHGTGSYGYTF
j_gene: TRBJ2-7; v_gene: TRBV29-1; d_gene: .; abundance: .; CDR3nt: TGCAGCGTTGAGTCAGGGAACTACGAGCAGTACTTC; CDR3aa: CSVESGNYEQYF
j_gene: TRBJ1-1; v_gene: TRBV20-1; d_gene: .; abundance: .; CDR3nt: TGCAGTGCGCTAGTTTGGATCCGCGGCAACACTGAAGCTTTCTTT; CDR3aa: CSALVWIRGNTEAFF
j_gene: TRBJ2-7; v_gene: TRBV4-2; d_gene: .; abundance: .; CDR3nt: TGTGCCAGCAGCCAAGAAGCGGAGCAGTACTTC; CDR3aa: CASSQEAEQYF
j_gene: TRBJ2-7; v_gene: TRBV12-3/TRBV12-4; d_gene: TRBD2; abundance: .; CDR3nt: TGTGCCAGCAGTCCCTCCGGGGGGTATGACGAGCAGTACTTC; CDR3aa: CASSPSGGYDEQYF
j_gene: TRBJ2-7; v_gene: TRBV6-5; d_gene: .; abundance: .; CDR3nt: TGTGCCAGCAGTTACCGGGCAGGGCCCTACGAGCAGTACTTC; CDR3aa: CASSYRAGPYEQYF